The 17 T cell receptor beta chains reported below all come from one sample, sequenced in a study of chemoradiotherapy in HPV16-positive cancers. Sequencing used immunoSEQ multiplex PCR; TCRdb keeps in-frame clones, though not all of them. In the table there are over 15,000 clones, approximately 80% of which are singletons. The source was blood, collected from a patient who underwent chemoradiotherapy. These receptors came from a human donor with HPV-associated anogenital cancer.

The genes are TRBV29-1 and TRBJ1-2; TRBD1 might be the D (5 bases). Trimming pared 6 bases from V and 2 bases from J, leaving 19 bases between. Per the germline V gene, CDR1 is SQVTM and CDR2 is ANQGSEA. The CDR3 has 15 residues. CDR3 sequence reads: CSVREEGWGNYGYTF. The CDR3 DNA reads TGCAGCGTGAGGGAAGAGGGGTGGGGGAACTATGGCTACACCTTC.

The rearrangement links TRBV7-8 to TRBJ1-2; D call uncertain. V lost 5 bases and J lost 1, with 8 bases in between. This CDR3 region has 13 residues. Germline-derived CDR1 and CDR2 are SGHVS and FQNEAQ. Here the CDR3 DNA reads TGTGCCAGCAGCGCAATCCTTAACTATGGCTACACCTTC. Encoded protein: CASSAILNYGYTF.

The V call is TRBV5-4, the J call TRBJ2-7, with D possibly TRBD2 on 6 matching bases. V shed 4 bases and J shed 2 bases, with 16 bases lying between them. The CDR3 totals 15 residues. The germline V gene encodes CDR1 SGHNT and CDR2 YYREEE (reference sequence). The CDR3 region has the DNA TGTGCCAGCAGCCGCCCTTTGGCGGGAACCTACGAGCAGTACTTC. It specifies CASSRPLAGTYEQYF.

This chain connects TRBV19 to TRBJ2-5; no definite D call. Germline V lookup: CDR1 LNHDA, CDR2 SQIVND (reference sequence). The V gene lost 4 bases and the J gene lost 5 bases, with 17 bases spanning the gap. The CDR3 runs 15 residues. CDR3 coding DNA: TGTGCCAGTAGTAAGGCAGCTACGACGTTCGAGACCCAGTACTTC. Amino acids: CASSKAATTFETQYF. Supplemented by reference TRBV19 and TRBJ2-5, the full variable domain reads DGGITQSPKYLFRKEGQNVTLSCEQNLNHDAMYWYRQDPGQGLRLIYYSQIVNDFQKGDIAEGYSVSREKKESFPLTVTSAQKNPTAFYLCASSKAATTFETQYFGPGTRLLVL.

The genes are TRBV4-3 and TRBJ2-2; D might be TRBD2 (8 bases). From germline, CDR1 is LGHNA and CDR2 YSLEER. V gave up 0 bases and J gave up 7 bases, with 15 bases separating them. CDR3 size: 16 residues. CDR3 nucleotide sequence: TGCGCCAGCAGCCAAGACACAGGGGCGGGGGGCGGGGAGCTGTTTTTT. Translation gives CASSQDTGAGGGELFF.

The CDR3 nucleotides are TGTGCCAGCAGTCTACAGGGAGGGGGACAGCCCCAGCATTTT. This gives the protein CASSLQGGGQPQHF. The chain couples TRBV28 to TRBJ1-5, with D maybe TRBD1 (6 bases). CDR1 is MDHEN and CDR2 is SYDVKM in the germline V gene. This CDR3 has 14 amino acids. The V end lost 5 bases, the J end lost 7 bases, and 15 bases lay between the germline ends.

The chain uses TRBV5-4 and TRBJ1-4, with 8 bases aligning to TRBD1. Germline V gene data show CDR1 as SGHNT and CDR2 as YYREEE (reference sequence). The V segment lost 2 bases and the J segment 7 bases; nucleotides outside the gene matches: 7. This CDR3 region has 15 residues. The CDR3 protein is CASSFMTGDGEKLFF. The CDR3 bases are TGTGCCAGCAGCTTTATGACAGGGGACGGTGAAAAACTGTTTTTT.

This clone ranks as medium-sized. This sequence joins TRBV7-2 and TRBJ2-7; D perhaps matches TRBD2 (5 bases). The V and J ends lost 5 bases and 5 bases respectively, with 13 bases between them. CDR3 size: 13 residues. Germline V gene lookup returns CDR1 SGHTA and CDR2 FQGNSA. CDR3 in DNA: TGTGCCAGCAGCCCTAGCTCCTGGGACGAGCAGTACTTC. Translation gives CASSPSSWDEQYF.

CDR3 DNA: TGTGCCAGTAGTATGCGTTGGGACAGGGGATTCTCTGGGGCCAACGTCCTGACTTTC. It codes for CASSMRWDRGFSGANVLTF. V is TRBV19 and J is TRBJ2-6; 10 bases are shared with TRBD1. The ends lost 3 bases at V and 0 bases at J; junction bases unmatched: 8. Germline CDR1 LNHDA, CDR2 SQIVND (reference sequence). The CDR3 totals 19 residues.

The rearrangement uses TRBV27 and TRBJ1-1; weak D call: TRBD1 (5 bases). This CDR3 spans 12 amino acids. V shed 5 bases and J shed 8 bases, with 12 bases lying between them. Germline V lookup: CDR1 MNHEY, CDR2 SMNVEV (reference sequence). The CDR3 here is CASSNVPGEAFF. The CDR3 coding sequence is TGTGCCAGCAGTAACGTTCCAGGGGAAGCTTTCTTT.

J is TRBJ1-4 and V is TRBV2; D possibly corresponds to TRBD1 (6 bases). Looked up from germline, CDR1 is SNHLY and CDR2 is FYNNEI. V lost 6 bases and J 0 bases, leaving 8 bases between the germline ends. This CDR3 contains 14 residues. The CDR3 DNA is TGTGCCAGCAGGGACAGCTCAACTAATGAAAAACTGTTTTTT. Translated, it gives CASRDSSTNEKLFF.

The rearrangement joins TRBV25-1 to TRBJ2-2, with TRBD1 matching 10 bases. This CDR3 contains 15 residues. The germline CDR1 and CDR2 sequences are MGHDK and SYGVNS. Germline trimming cut 3 bases from V and 6 bases from J; bases unmatched to any gene: 4. This chain's CDR3 is CASSDPGQGSGELFF. CDR3 DNA sequence: TGTGCCAGCAGTGATCCGGGACAGGGGTCCGGGGAGCTGTTTTTT.

V usage is TRBV5-1 and J usage is TRBJ1-3; D is uncertain. CDR1 is SGHRS, CDR2 YFSETQ, per germline. The CDR3 is 14 amino acids. V was shortened by 0 bases and J by 4 bases, with 8 bases between the two germline ends. In DNA, the CDR3 is TGCGCCAGCAGCTTGGAGTCATCCGGAAACACCATATATTTT. Its translation: CASSLESSGNTIYF.

The chain recombines TRBV5-6 with TRBJ2-3; D uncertain. Looked up from germline, CDR1 is SGHDT and CDR2 is YYEEEE. V was shortened by 2 bases and J by 4 bases, with 11 bases between the two germline ends. There are 14 residues in the CDR3. In DNA, the CDR3 is TGTGCCAGCAGCTTCTGGACCGGCCCAGATACGCAGTATTTT. This gives the protein CASSFWTGPDTQYF. Supplemented by reference TRBV5-6 and TRBJ2-3, the full variable domain reads DAGVTQSPTHLIKTRGQQVTLRCSPKSGHDTVSWYQQALGQGPQFIFQYYEEEERQRGNFPDRFSGHQFPNYSSELNVNALLLGDSALYLCASSFWTGPDTQYFGPGTRLTVL.

For the CDR3, the DNA is TGTGCCAGCAGCGTAGGAGGTATAGCGGGGGGCTCTGGAAACACCATATATTTT. It is translated as CASSVGGIAGGSGNTIYF. The gene calls are TRBV9 and TRBJ1-3, with a tentative D call TRBD1 (5 bases). Trimming took 0 bases from V and 0 from J, leaving 16 bases between them. This CDR3 region has 18 residues. Germline loops: CDR1 SGDLS, CDR2 YYNGEE.

J is TRBJ2-3 and V is TRBV6-4; the match to TRBD1 covers 10 bases. From germline, CDR1 is MRHNA and CDR2 SNTAGT. J was trimmed by 1 base and V by 0 bases; bases with no gene match: 4. The CDR3 length is 17 residues. This CDR3 is CASSDSAGTGGTDTQYF. CDR3 coding DNA: TGTGCCAGCAGTGACTCGGCCGGGACAGGGGGCACAGATACGCAGTATTTT.

The chain recombines TRBV6-1 with TRBJ2-1; D remains unclear. This CDR3 contains 16 residues. V lost 1 base, J lost 2 bases, and 12 bases lay in between. Germline CDR1 MNHNS, CDR2 SASEGT. CDR3 sequence (DNA): TGTGCCAGCAGTGAAGGCGCACTTGGGACCTACAATGAGCAGTTCTTC. Translation gives CASSEGALGTYNEQFF.